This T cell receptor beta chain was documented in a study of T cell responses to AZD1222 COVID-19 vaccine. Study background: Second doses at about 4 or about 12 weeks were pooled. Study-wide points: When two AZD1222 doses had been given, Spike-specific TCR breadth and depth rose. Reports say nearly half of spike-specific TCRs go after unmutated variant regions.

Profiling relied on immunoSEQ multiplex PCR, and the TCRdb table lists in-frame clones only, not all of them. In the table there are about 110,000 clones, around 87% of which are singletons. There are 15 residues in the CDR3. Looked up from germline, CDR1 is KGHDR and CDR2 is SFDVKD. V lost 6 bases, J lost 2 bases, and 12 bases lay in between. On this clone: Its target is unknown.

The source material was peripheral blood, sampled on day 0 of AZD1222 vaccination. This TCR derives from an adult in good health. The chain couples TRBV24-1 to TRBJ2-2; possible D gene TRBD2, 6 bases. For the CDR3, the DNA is TGTGCCACCAGTCGAACGGGAGACAACACCGGGGAGCTGTTTTTT. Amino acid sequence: CATSRTGDNTGELFF.